This TCR beta chain was retrieved from a study of shared clonotypes between healthy human individuals. Across the study: With ages of 18 to 49, the donors were two women and a few men.

Authors' processing steps: Without quality scores, immunoSEQ junctional reads could not be filtered like full-length reads. Assay: immunoSEQ multiplex PCR; the TCRdb copy retains only in-frame clones and omits some. V and J calls and clone size are as listed in that table; D and trimming were resolved from the DNA. The data contain under 2,000,000 clones, approximately 94% of them singletons. The CDR3 loop spans 13 amino acids. CDR1 and CDR2 from the germline V gene are ENHRY and SYGVKD. Between the trimmed V and J ends, which lost 10 bases and 0 bases, there was a span of 12 bases. About this clone: Its antigen is currently unknown.

Study outcomes and limitations: Donors were few, which limited the genetic and exposure-history diversity represented. Generation probabilities of non-shared clonotypes were lower (relative to those shared by all four donors).

Only CD45RO-negative cells positively selected for CCR7 counted as naive CD8 cells, so terminally differentiated effector memory CD45RA+ cells were excluded. The receptor's source is a man aged 18 to 35 in good health. The sequenced sample was naive CD8+ T cells sorted from blood. The V call is TRBV10-3, the J call TRBJ1-1, with a possible D match to TRBD1 (6 bases). CDR3 nucleotide sequence: TGTGCCACCGGCGACAGGCTGAACACTGAAGCTTTCTTT. This sequence encodes CATGDRLNTEAFF.